Following are 20 T cell receptor beta chains from one sample sequenced in a study of molecular identifiers for immune sequencing clone quantification. TCRdb ran MiXCR on the PCR reads and lists one entry per CDR3 protein. The sample contains some 320,000 distinct CDR3 sequences, about 22% of which appear only once. Material for sequencing was naive CD8+ T cells from blood, with Jurkat cell RNA spiked in. The subset here: FACS-sorted CD8+CD4-CCR7+CD45RA+ naive T cells. The receptors were gathered from a human donor in good health. Some libraries in this study had Jurkat cell RNA spiked in.

This clonotype was recorded many times. The chain couples TRBV14 to TRBJ2-3; the D gene is possibly TRBD1 (6 bases). V dropped 4 bases and J dropped 2 bases, with 16 bases sitting between them. CDR1 is SGHDN and CDR2 is FVKESK in the germline V gene. This CDR3 is 16 amino acids long. CDR3 loop: CASSPGTRGATDTQYF. CDR3 in DNA: TGTGCCAGCAGCCCCGGGACACGCGGAGCCACAGATACGCAGTATTTT.

This clonotype has ten or more counts. V usage is TRBV2 and J usage is TRBJ2-5, with a tentative D call TRBD2 (7 bases). The germline V gene has CDR1 SNHLY and CDR2 FYNNEI. This CDR3 comprises 15 residues. With 4 bases removed from V and 1 base from J, the gap between germline ends came to 13 bases. CDR3: CASSVSAGAQETQYF. CDR3 nucleotides: TGTGCCAGCAGTGTATCGGCGGGGGCCCAAGAGACCCAGTACTTC.

As for this clonotype: Mismatch with germline at one junction end may stem from a read error. The chain combines TRBV24-1 with TRBJ1-1, with no clear D. The V gene's germline CDR1 is KGHDR and CDR2 SFDVKD. The CDR3 extends over 14 amino acids. CDR3 sequence (DNA): TGTGCCACCAGTGCTTTGGCGGAGAACACTGAAGCTTTCTTT. Translation: CATSALAENTEAFF.

Points on this clonotype: A much more abundant neighbour one base away suggests this may be a read error. V is TRBV20-1 and J is TRBJ2-1; D possibly uses TRBD1 or TRBD2 (5 bases each). The germline V gene has CDR1 DFQATT and CDR2 SNEGSKA (reference sequence). Trimming pared 2 bases from V and 5 bases from J, leaving 13 bases between. The length of the CDR3 is 14 residues. CDR3 amino acids: CSARRAVQDNEQFF. For the CDR3, the DNA is TGCAGTGCTAGACGAGCGGTACAGGACAATGAGCAGTTCTTC.

This clonotype was recorded at least ten times. The CDR3 nucleotides read TGTGCCAGCATGGACGGGAGAGAAAAACTGTTTTTT. This encodes CASMDGREKLFF. V gene TRBV3-1 combines with J gene TRBJ1-4; D gene unclear. Germline CDR1 LGHDT, CDR2 YNNKEL (reference sequence). There are 12 residues in the CDR3. V dropped 7 bases and J dropped 8 bases, with 11 bases sitting between them.

This clonotype was recorded a few times. The genes are TRBV12-3 or TRBV12-4 and TRBJ2-7; unclear D gene. The CDR3 length is 14 residues. With 2 bases removed from V and 7 bases from J, the gap between germline ends came to 15 bases. In DNA form, the CDR3 reads TGTGCCAGCAGTTTACAATTTGCGGAAAAGGAGCAGTACTTC. Amino acid sequence: CASSLQFAEKEQYF.

Regarding this clonotype: Possible read error: a much larger clone is one base away. The V gene is TRBV6-6, the J gene TRBJ2-5; D ambiguous. Per germline, CDR1 MNHNY and CDR2 SVGAGI (reference sequence). The CDR3 runs to 16 residues. Between the trimmed V and J ends, which lost 2 bases and 0 bases, there was a span of 13 bases. In DNA, the CDR3 is TGTGCCAGCAGTTACACCGCGGTCGCGTACCAAGAGACCCAGTACTTC. Protein product: CASSYTAVAYQETQYF.

This clonotype came up many times. J is TRBJ1-2 and V is TRBV6-5; D remains ambiguous. CDR1 MNHEY and CDR2 SVGAGI come from the germline V gene. CDR3 length equals 13 residues. V dropped 5 bases and J dropped 1 base, with 8 bases sitting between them. In DNA form, the CDR3 reads TGTGCCAGCAGTGCCGGTCGTAACTATGGCTACACCTTC. It specifies CASSAGRNYGYTF.

This clonotype was seen at least ten times. The chain recombines TRBV7-2 with TRBJ2-5; D is unclear. The CDR3 spans 14 residues. Germline loops: CDR1 SGHTA, CDR2 FQGNSA. V lost 1 base to trimming and J lost 2 bases, with 8 bases between them. The DNA for the CDR3 is TGTGCCAGCAGCTTAGATCGGTCACAAGAGACCCAGTACTTC. Amino acid sequence: CASSLDRSQETQYF.

The rearrangement links TRBV5-1 to TRBJ2-3; D may be TRBD2 (6 bases). Trimming took 3 bases from V and 8 from J, leaving 13 bases between them. Germline values: CDR1 SGHRS, CDR2 YFSETQ. The length of the CDR3 is 13 residues. The CDR3 loop is CASSSPGDPTQYF. The CDR3 bases are TGCGCCAGCAGCTCCCCGGGGGATCCTACGCAGTATTTT.

To note about this clonotype: A read error may be the cause here, since a much bigger clone is one base away. The J gene is TRBJ2-5, the V gene TRBV27; 9 nucleotides line up with TRBD2. J lost 4 bases, V lost 8 bases, and 11 bases had no gene match. The germline CDR1 and CDR2 sequences are MNHEY and SMNVEV (reference sequence). The CDR3 covers 15 residues. CDR3 nucleotides: TGTGCCAGCGGCCATGGACTAGCGTTCGGAGAGACCCAGTACTTC. Amino acid sequence: CASGHGLAFGETQYF.

A word on this clonotype: This could be a read error, since a much larger clone is one nucleotide away. The chain links TRBV11-2 to TRBJ2-3; 11 positions agree with TRBD2. This CDR3 has 15 amino acids. The germline V gene encodes CDR1 SGHAT and CDR2 FQNNGV. DNA of the CDR3: TGTGCCAGCAGCAAGGGGACTAGCGGAACAGATACGCGGTATTTT. It encodes CASSKGTSGTDTRYF.

As regards this clonotype: A much more abundant neighbour one base away suggests this may be a read error. The genes are TRBV29-1 and TRBJ2-1, with 10 bases identical to TRBD2. CDR1 is SQVTM and CDR2 is ANQGSEA in the germline V gene. The CDR3 has 14 residues. V lost 5 bases, J lost 6 bases, and 7 bases stayed unmatched. In DNA, the CDR3 is TGCAGCGTTATCGGAGCGGGAGGGTTCAATGAGCAGTTCTTC. It encodes CSVIGAGGFNEQFF.

This clonotype has at least ten counts. V is TRBV9 and J is TRBJ2-3, with D unresolved. The CDR3 is 13 residues long. The ends were cut back, 0 bases at V and 3 bases at J, with 5 bases in the middle. CDR1 is SGDLS and CDR2 is YYNGEE in the germline V gene. CDR3 coding DNA: TGTGCCAGCAGCGTAGTGGAAACAGATACGCAGTATTTT. Amino acids: CASSVVETDTQYF.

This clonotype has a handful of counts. The gene calls are TRBV4-1 and TRBJ2-2, with 8 nucleotides matching TRBD2. The CDR3 length is 18 residues. Germline-derived CDR1 and CDR2 are MGHRA and YSYEKL. V was clipped by 2 bases and J by 3 bases; unmatched bases: 11. The CDR3 DNA is TGCGCCAGCAGCCAAACACGGGGGGGGGGGCAGGACACCGGGGAGCTGTTTTTT. This encodes CASSQTRGGGQDTGELFF.

This clonotype has ten or more counts. The genes are TRBV4-3 and TRBJ1-1, with D perhaps TRBD1 (5 bases). The CDR3 totals 15 residues. With 2 bases removed from V and 1 base from J, the gap between germline ends came to 11 bases. In germline, CDR1 is LGHNA, CDR2 YSLEER. The DNA for the CDR3 is TGCGCCAGCAGCCAAATGGGACCCGAGAACACTGAAGCTTTCTTT. This gives the protein CASSQMGPENTEAFF.

This clonotype showed up many times. In nucleotides, the CDR3 is TGCGCCAGCAGCCAATCCCGATTGGGGGCTTCCTACGAGCAGTACTTC. Encoded protein: CASSQSRLGASYEQYF. The chain links TRBV4-3 to TRBJ2-7; weak D call: TRBD1 (6 bases). With 2 bases removed from V and 1 base from J, the gap between germline ends came to 15 bases. Germline V CDR1 and CDR2: LGHNA, YSLEER. This CDR3 spans 16 amino acids.

Note on this clonotype: Possible read error: a much larger clone is one base away. This sequence joins TRBV7-9 and TRBJ2-7, with D possibly being TRBD1 (5 bases). Germline CDR1 SEHNR, CDR2 FQNEAQ (reference sequence). The CDR3 covers 13 residues. The CDR3 reads CARSLAVQDGEYF. CDR3 in DNA: TGTGCCAGAAGCTTAGCCGTACAGGATGGGGAGTACTTC.

A remark on this clonotype: A read error may explain this, as a much larger clone is one base away. This CDR3 fails to terminate in the conserved phenylalanine or tryptophan, so it likely reflects a read error. The chain couples TRBV7-9 to TRBJ2-3; 7 bases map to TRBD1. This CDR3 has 16 residues. Per the germline V gene, CDR1 is SEHNR and CDR2 is FQNEAQ (reference sequence). The V gene end was trimmed by 5 bases and the J gene end by 2 bases; junction bases not matched to a gene: 10. DNA for the CDR3: TGTGCCAGCAGCCCGAGTCCGGGACAGAACACAGATACGCAGTATCTT. It encodes CASSPSPGQNTDTQYL.

This clonotype was seen many times. The V call is TRBV6-5, the J call TRBJ2-5; 7 positions match TRBD1. CDR3 length: 16 residues. J lost 1 base, V lost 0 bases, and 5 bases had no gene match. Germline V gives CDR1 MNHEY, CDR2 SVGAGI. CDR3 DNA: TGTGCCAGCAGTTACTCCGCGACAGGGACCCAAGAGACCCAGTACTTC. Translating it yields CASSYSATGTQETQYF.